These 17 T cell receptor delta chains were sequenced from one sample in a study of γδ T cells in repeated Plasmodium falciparum infection (dated by TCRdb to the early 2020s). For bulk TCR repertoire analysis, Vgamma9/Vdelta2+ and Vdelta2-negative gammadelta T cell populations were flow-sorted out of peripheral blood mononuclear cells. The receptor library was made with multiplex PCR. The sample was run on an Illumina MiSeq. TCRdb called clones afresh from the public reads with CATT; identical DNA rows were later merged. The sample table contains about 89,000 delta-chain clones; only one count was recorded for about 1.5% of them. Together, the top ten hold just under 9% of the sample. The sequenced sample consisted of gamma-delta T cells from blood. The receptors shown here come from a pool of human donors (malaria-infected and uninfected, not separated).

This clone was seen repeatedly, ten times or more. The V call is TRDV1, the J call TRDJ3, with 9 nucleotides matching TRDD3. The CDR3 runs to 24 residues. V shed 3 bases, J shed 0 bases, and the junction held 21 bases outside the gene matches. CDR1 is TSWWSYY and CDR2 is QGS in the germline V gene. CDR3 DNA sequence: TGTGCTCTTGGGGAGCCCCTTCCTCTGGGGATACGCGGGAGGAGCTCCTGGGACACCCGACAGATGTTTTTC. It codes for CALGEPLPLGIRGRSSWDTRQMFF.

This clone was recorded at least ten times. One base separates it from a far larger clone, so it is likely a read error. This CDR3 is also generated by other DNA sequences in the sample. This chain joins TRDV1 and TRDJ1; TRDD3 aligns across 7 bases. TCRdb carries no J gene annotation; the J gene was assigned here by matching the DNA with germline. Germline V gives CDR1 TSWWSYY, CDR2 QGS. This CDR3 has 23 amino acids. The junction had 29 bases not matched to a gene; V was cut back by 3 bases and J by 1 base. CDR3 bases: TGTGCTCTTGGGGAGTATCTTTCCCCGATTAGGAAACTCACTCTGGGGGTCACCGATAAACTCATCTTT. Protein sequence: CALGEYLSPIRKLTLGVTDKLIF.

Turning to this clone: The protein held in TCRdb is that of a much larger clone and does not match this DNA's translation at residue 9, likely because of a read error; the protein shown is translated from the DNA. V gene TRDV1 combines with J gene TRDJ1, with a weak D call TRDD3 (6 bases). Germline CDR1 is TSWWSYY and CDR2 is QGS. There are 18 residues in the CDR3. V gave up 2 bases and J gave up 1 base, with 20 bases separating them. The CDR3 DNA reads as TGTGCTCTTGGGGAATGCGTGGGGGGGACCGCCGGCACCGATAAACTCATCTTT. This gives the protein CALGECVGGTAGTDKLIF.

On this clone itself: The protein TCRdb gives is from a much larger clone and does not agree with this DNA's translation at residue 10, likely a read error; the protein shown here comes from the DNA. V and J are TRDV2 and TRDJ1, with 13 bases that match TRDD3. The CDR3 is 18 amino acids. CDR1 GEAIGNYY and CDR2 EKD come from the germline V gene. Germline trimming cut 3 bases from V and 1 base from J; bases unmatched to any gene: 10. CDR3 loop: CACDVLGDTQSGTDKLIF. In DNA form, the CDR3 reads TGTGCCTGTGACGTACTGGGGGATACGCAGTCAGGCACCGATAAACTCATCTTT.

There are a few counts of this clone. TCRdb's protein, taken from a much larger clone, differs from this DNA's translation at residue 11, likely owing to a read error; the protein displayed comes from the DNA. The J gene is TRDJ1, the V gene TRDV1; tentative D call: TRDD3 (6 bases). TCRdb leaves out the J gene; it was filled in here by matching the DNA to germline. CDR3 length: 21 amino acids. V was shortened by 1 base and J by 0 bases, with 27 bases between the two germline ends. Germline lookup yields CDR1 TSWWSYY and CDR2 QGS. The CDR3 region is CALGEQSGYWEISSDTDKLIF. Written as DNA, the CDR3 is TGTGCTCTTGGGGAACAATCCGGGTACTGGGAGATCTCCTCTGACACCGATAAACTCATCTTT.

This clone was seen only a few times. TCRdb's protein for this DNA is that of a much larger clone and differs from the translation at residue 3, likely a read error; the protein shown is the DNA translation. CDR3 sequence: CARDVLGESSWDTRQMFF. The CDR3 DNA sequence: TGTGCCCGTGACGTACTGGGGGAAAGCTCCTGGGACACCCGACAGATGTTTTTC. The rearrangement joins TRDV2 to TRDJ3; 9 bases are a match to TRDD3. TCRdb is silent on the J gene; assignment here came from matching the DNA to germline. The CDR3 is 18 residues long. Per the germline V gene, CDR1 is GEAIGNYY and CDR2 is EKD.

Points on this clone: TCRdb attributes to this sequence the protein of a much larger clone, which differs from the DNA translation at residue 4; a read error is likely, and the protein displayed is translated from the DNA. The chain employs TRDV3 and TRDJ1; 9 bases map to TRDD3. CDR1 and CDR2 (germline): TVYSNPD, GDNSRS (reference sequence). There are 15 residues in the CDR3. After removal of 2 bases from V and 1 base from J, the junction contained 8 bases not matched to a gene. The CDR3 spells CAFVVLGDLTDKLIF. CDR3 coding DNA: TGTGCCTTTGTCGTACTGGGGGACCTCACCGATAAACTCATCTTT.

This clone has a handful of counts. A far larger clone lies a single base away; this is likely a read error. The same CDR3 also results from other DNA sequences found in this sample. The chain links TRDV2 to TRDJ1; 7 positions agree with TRDD3. The length of the CDR3 is 20 residues. Germline loops: CDR1 GEAIGNYY, CDR2 EKD. The CDR3 reads CACDTLGNTHPEGYTDKLIF. In DNA, the CDR3 is TGTGCCTGTGACACACTGGGGAATACCCACCCTGAGGGGTACACCGACAAACTCATCTTT.

This clone was recorded a few times. TCRdb attributes to this sequence the protein of a much larger clone, which differs from the DNA translation at residue 15; a read error is likely, and the protein displayed is translated from the DNA. J gene calling gave no result, while the V gene is TRDV1; the DNA was not compared with TRDD3, the D call given in the table. The length of the CDR3 is 17 residues. CDR1 is TSWWSYY, CDR2 QGS, per germline. In DNA form, the CDR3 reads TGTGCTCTTGGGGAGCTACGCTGGGGGACGCTCACCGGTAAACCCATCTTT. This codes for CALGELRWGTLTGKPIF.

This clone has ten or more counts. V gene TRDV1 combines with J gene TRDJ1; no clear D gene. V was trimmed by 0 bases and J by 4 bases, leaving 9 bases between them. The CDR3 is 14 amino acids. Germline CDR1 reads TSWWSYY; CDR2 reads QGS. The CDR3 coding sequence is TGTGCTCTTGGGGAACTGGAATCCGTCGATAAACTCATCTTT. The encoded protein is CALGELESVDKLIF.

With respect to this clone: Since a far larger clone is one base different, this is likely a read error. The identical CDR3 is also encoded by other nucleotide sequences in the sample. J is TRDJ3 and V is TRDV2; D perhaps matches TRDD3 (6 bases). TCRdb does not report a J gene; here it was assigned by matching the DNA to germline references. Trimming pared 3 bases from V and 9 bases from J, leaving 20 bases between. Germline V gene lookup returns CDR1 GEAIGNYY and CDR2 EKD. The CDR3 spans 17 residues. CDR3 protein: CACDVLGTHPGTRQMFF. CDR3 bases: TGTGCCTGTGACGTGCTGGGGACCCACCCCGGCACCCGACAGATGTTTTTC.

With respect to this clone: A far bigger clonotype differs at one base, so this is likely a read error. Other DNA sequences in this specimen translate into the identical CDR3. The chain employs TRDV1 and TRDJ1, with a tentative D call TRDD3 (6 bases). CDR3 length equals 18 residues. The V end lost 0 bases, the J end lost 0 bases, and 17 bases lay between the germline ends. Looked up from germline, CDR1 is TSWWSYY and CDR2 is QGS. CDR3 coding DNA: TGTGCTCTTGGGGAACTAGAACTGGGTGATTTATACACCGATAAACTCATCTTT. Translating gives CALGELELGDLYTDKLIF.

In the case of this clone: It differs at one base from a far larger clone, so likely a read error. The same CDR3 is also encoded by other DNA sequences in this sample. The V segment is TRDV1, and no J call was made; TRDD3 is the table's D call and was not checked against the DNA. Per germline, CDR1 TSWWSYY and CDR2 QGS. This CDR3 is built from 20 residues. For the CDR3, the DNA is TGTGCTCTTGGGGAACTTCGCCTGTTCTGGATGGGGGATACGTTCGGTAAGCTCATCTTT. Translating gives CALGELRLFWMGDTFGKLIF.

This clone was detected many times. The chain is built from TRDV1 and TRDJ1; possibly TRDD3 for D (6 bases). The CDR3 length is 20 residues. Germline CDR1 and CDR2: TSWWSYY and QGS. Trimming shortened V by 6 bases and J by 4 bases, and 33 bases separated the two germline ends. CDR3 sequence reads: CALGPRLLKMGGRGFDKLIF. The DNA for the CDR3 is TGTGCTCTTGGCCCCCGCCTCCTAAAAATGGGGGGTAGAGGGTTCGATAAACTCATCTTT.

This clone was observed many times. This rearrangement joins TRDV1 to TRDJ1, with 9 bases matching TRDD3. Trimming took 7 bases from V and 1 from J; bases not matched to a gene: 10. Germline assignment: CDR1 TSWWSYY and CDR2 QGS. The CDR3 is 16 amino acids. The CDR3 DNA reads as TGTGCTCTTGCCACCTGGGGGATCTTTTCCACCGATAAACTCATCTTT. Protein sequence: CALATWGIFSTDKLIF.

This clone has ten or more counts. V is TRDV1 and J is TRDJ1, with 8 bases that match TRDD3. The CDR3 is 17 amino acids. The V gene's germline CDR1 is TSWWSYY and CDR2 QGS. The ends lost 6 bases at V and 2 bases at J; junction bases unmatched: 14. The CDR3 coding sequence is TGTGCTCTTGGACCGCCGCATACGAACTGGGGGACCGATAAACTCATCTTT. Protein sequence: CALGPPHTNWGTDKLIF.

Details on this clone: This is likely an artifact of a read error, given a far larger clone one base away. Other nucleotide sequences in the sample specify the same CDR3. The chain employs TRDV1 and TRDJ1; TRDD3 aligns across 8 bases. The J gene comes from matching the DNA to germline here; TCRdb lacks it. CDR3 length equals 23 residues. Losses at the gene ends were 2 bases for V and 0 bases for J; bases not matched to a gene: 26. Germline values: CDR1 TSWWSYY, CDR2 QGS. The CDR3 DNA follows: TGTGCTCTTGGGGAAAGGGGCATGACTTTCACTGGGGGGTACGCGGTGTACACCGATAAACTCATCTTT. It encodes CALGERGMTFTGGYAVYTDKLIF.